The 20 T cell receptor beta chains listed next were all sequenced from one sample in a study of vaccination and CD4 T cells after COVID-19. Sequenced with the Oncomine TCR Beta short-read assay was DNA taken from cultured CD4+ T cells. TCRdb passed the PCR reads through MiXCR, listing each CDR3 protein once. The table has about 20,000 distinct CDR3 sequences, around three quarters seen once; the top ten hold 4.5% to 7%. These receptors are not linked to any known antigen. Treatment noted: roughly ten-day PBMC culture with coronavirus spike peptide pools or control peptides (ViraFEST assay). The sample comprised CD4+ T cells from blood, cultured in vitro. The receptors were sampled from a human donor who had recovered from COVID-19.

This chain links TRBV12-3 or TRBV12-4 with TRBJ1-5; D gene unclear. Trimming took 1 base from V and 3 from J, leaving 10 bases between them. CDR3 length: 15 amino acids. The CDR3 region has the DNA TGTGCCAGCAGTTTAGGGGCCAGTTCCAATCAGCCCCAGCATTTT. As protein: CASSLGASSNQPQHF.

The rearrangement links TRBV20-1 to TRBJ1-6; TRBD1 agrees at 7 bases. The CDR3 runs 15 residues. V lost 4 bases to trimming and J lost 3 bases; unmatched junction nucleotides: 6. The germline CDR1 and CDR2 sequences are DFQATT and SNEGSKA (reference sequence). The CDR3 sequence is CSAIRTGFYNSPLHF. In DNA, the CDR3 is TGCAGTGCTATAAGGACAGGATTCTATAATTCACCCCTCCACTTT.

The chain joins TRBV25-1 to TRBJ1-2; D gene ambiguous. In germline, CDR1 is MGHDK, CDR2 SYGVNS. The germline V and J ends were trimmed by 5 bases and 4 bases, with 11 bases remaining between them. The CDR3 has 13 residues. The CDR3 nucleotides read TGTGCCAGCAGTCCCTACCGGACCTATGGCTACACCTTC. It is translated as CASSPYRTYGYTF.

This chain connects TRBV20-1 to TRBJ1-2; D might be TRBD1 (5 bases). Between the trimmed V and J ends, which lost 0 bases and 8 bases, there was a span of 13 bases. The CDR3 is 13 amino acids. Germline V CDR1 and CDR2: DFQATT, SNEGSKA (reference sequence). The CDR3 region has the DNA TGCAGTGCTAGAGAGGCAGGGTTTGGAGGCTACACCTTC. This codes for CSAREAGFGGYTF.

This clonotype showed up just a few times. The chain couples TRBV7-9 to TRBJ1-5, with D unresolved. The CDR3 is 18 residues long. From germline, CDR1 is SEHNR and CDR2 FQNEAQ (reference sequence). With 0 bases removed from V and 4 bases from J, the gap between germline ends came to 19 bases. DNA of the CDR3: TGTGCCAGCAGCTTAGCGGCGCCCCATCATCGCCGAAATCAGCCCCAGCATTTT. It yields the protein CASSLAAPHHRRNQPQHF.

The chain carries TRBV7-2 and TRBJ1-1, with 8 bases matching TRBD1. Trimming removed 5 bases from V and 4 bases from J; junction bases left unmatched: 9. The CDR3 sequence is 15 residues long. Per germline, CDR1 SGHTA and CDR2 FQGNSA. CDR3 coding DNA: TGTGCCAGCAGCCTCCTGGGACAGGTCGGCACTGAAGCTTTCTTT. Translation: CASSLLGQVGTEAFF. Looking up the rest from reference TRBV7-2 and TRBJ1-1 gives the full variable domain: GAGVSQSPSNKVTEKGKDVELRCDPISGHTALYWYRQSLGQGLEFLIYFQGNSAPDKSGLPSDRFSAERTGGSVSTLTIQRTQQEDSAVYLCASSLLGQVGTEAFFGQGTRLTVV.

The genes are TRBV6-1 and TRBJ2-6; TRBD1 aligns across 8 bases. The J segment lost 0 bases and the V segment lost 7 bases, leaving 8 bases of the junction unmatched. This CDR3 comprises 17 residues. Germline V gives CDR1 MNHNS, CDR2 SASEGT. CDR3 region: CASTSGGGISGANVLTF. The CDR3 nucleotides are TGTGCCAGCACCTCAGGGGGCGGGATCTCTGGGGCCAACGTCCTGACTTTC.

This sequence joins TRBV27 and TRBJ2-1; tentatively, D is TRBD2 (6 bases). There are 16 residues in the CDR3. Looked up from germline, CDR1 is MNHEY and CDR2 is SMNVEV (reference sequence). The V gene lost 2 bases and the J gene lost 2 bases, with 13 bases spanning the gap. For the CDR3, the DNA is TGTGCCAGCAGTTTAGTGGGGGAGGAACCCTACAATGAGCAGTTCTTC. Translated: CASSLVGEEPYNEQFF.

Only one count was recorded for this clonotype. The chain recombines TRBV18 with TRBJ2-1; unclear D gene. Germline lookup yields CDR1 KGHSH and CDR2 LQKENI. The CDR3 is 12 residues long. V lost 3 bases and J 9 bases, leaving 9 bases between the germline ends. CDR3 DNA sequence: TGTGCCAGCTCACCCCGAGGCAGTGAGCAGTTCTTC. Its translation: CASSPRGSEQFF.

This chain uses TRBV20-1 with TRBJ1-1, with D possibly matching TRBD1 (5 bases). In germline, CDR1 is DFQATT, CDR2 SNEGSKA (reference sequence). V lost 6 bases to trimming and J lost 4 bases, with 18 bases between them. This CDR3 is 14 amino acids long. The CDR3 coding sequence is TGCAGTGCCCCCCGGGACCCCGGGAGCACTGAAGCTTTCTTT. It translates to CSAPRDPGSTEAFF.

This clonotype was picked up one time. The chain is built from TRBV20-1 and TRBJ1-1; no reliable D call. The germline V gene encodes CDR1 DFQATT and CDR2 SNEGSKA (reference sequence). V was cut by 4 bases and J by 2 bases, with 17 bases left in between. This CDR3 has 15 residues. The CDR3 loop reads CSATGPRLINTEAFF. The CDR3 nucleotides read TGCAGTGCTACCGGACCTCGCCTAATAAACACTGAAGCTTTCTTT.

This chain uses TRBV7-2 with TRBJ2-7; D call uncertain. Per germline, CDR1 SGHTA and CDR2 FQGNSA. V lost 5 bases, J lost 3 bases, and 11 bases lay in between. This CDR3 is 13 amino acids long. The CDR3, as DNA: TGTGCCAGCAGCCCCCCCCCAGGCTACGAGCAGTACTTC. Translating gives CASSPPPGYEQYF.

This rearrangement joins TRBV6-2 or TRBV6-3 to TRBJ1-4, with a tentative D call TRBD1 (6 bases). The CDR3 sequence is 12 residues long. Germline CDR1 and CDR2: MNHEY and SVGEGT. Trimming cost V 6 bases and J 12 bases, with 14 bases left between them. For the CDR3, the DNA is TGTGCCAGCAGGGCAGGGGCGGCGGAACTGTTTTTT. This gives the protein CASRAGAAELFF.

The chain employs TRBV6-2 or TRBV6-3 and TRBJ2-7; D is possibly TRBD1 (5 bases). Germline values: CDR1 MNHEY, CDR2 SVGEGT. The CDR3 length is 14 residues. V was pared by 4 bases and J by 2 bases, with 12 bases between. As DNA, the CDR3 is TGTGCCAGCAGTTGGTGGCCAGGGCCCTACGAGCAGTACTTC. It is translated as CASSWWPGPYEQYF.

The J gene is TRBJ1-2, the V gene TRBV28; no definite D call. V was pared by 6 bases and J by 0 bases, with 29 bases between. The CDR3 has 20 amino acids. Germline assignment: CDR1 MDHEN and CDR2 SYDVKM. The CDR3 region is CASSSLDLFQTYLANYGYTF. The CDR3 coding sequence is TGTGCCAGCAGCTCCCTGGACCTTTTCCAGACTTATTTGGCTAACTATGGCTACACCTTC.

This clonotype occurred a few times. The chain carries TRBV20-1 and TRBJ2-3; no clear D. Between the trimmed V and J ends, which lost 2 bases and 2 bases, there was a span of 14 bases. The CDR3 contains 15 residues. Germline CDR1 reads DFQATT; CDR2 reads SNEGSKA (reference sequence). The DNA for the CDR3 is TGCAGTGCTAGAAAGGACGGCTTACCCACAGATACGCAGTATTTT. The encoded protein is CSARKDGLPTDTQYF.

This clonotype was seen a few times. This rearrangement joins TRBV20-1 to TRBJ1-2; 7 bases map to TRBD1. Germline V gene sequence: CDR1 DFQATT, CDR2 SNEGSKA (reference sequence). J gave up 6 bases and V 1 base, and 8 bases lay outside the gene matches. The CDR3 contains 14 residues. This CDR3 reads CSARVVRGADGYTF. The CDR3 nucleotides are TGCAGTGCTAGAGTTGTCAGGGGGGCGGATGGCTACACCTTC.

This chain links TRBV2 with TRBJ1-1, with D possibly matching TRBD1 (5 bases). Germline values: CDR1 SNHLY, CDR2 FYNNEI. This CDR3 comprises 12 residues. Trimming took 9 bases from V and 0 from J, leaving 8 bases between them. CDR3 residues: CARGPMNTEAFF. Here the CDR3 DNA reads TGTGCCAGGGGGCCGATGAACACTGAAGCTTTCTTT.

The chain employs TRBV7-9 and TRBJ2-2, with D perhaps matching TRBD1 (6 bases). The CDR3 contains 16 residues. Trimming stripped 5 bases from V and 1 base from J, with 14 bases between. Germline V gives CDR1 SEHNR, CDR2 FQNEAQ (reference sequence). Here the CDR3 DNA reads TGTGCCAGCAGCCGCAAGAGAGGGGGGAACACCGGGGAGCTGTTTTTT. Translation: CASSRKRGGNTGELFF.

The sample holds one count of this clonotype. The chain links TRBV5-1 to TRBJ2-2; no reliable D call. Germline V gene lookup returns CDR1 SGHRS and CDR2 YFSETQ. The CDR3 is 16 residues long. Trimming removed 1 base from V and 6 bases from J, with 16 bases in between. The CDR3 sequence is CASSLRLVLSAGELFF. In DNA form, the CDR3 reads TGCGCCAGCAGCTTGAGGCTAGTCCTAAGCGCCGGGGAGCTGTTTTTT.